These 25 T cell receptor beta chains were all obtained from the same sample, sequenced in a study of CD8 T cells in Susac syndrome. The RNA input was roughly 0.45 to 1 ug, and it was reverse transcribed with random hexamers. TCRdb redid the calling of the immunoSEQ multiplex PCR reads with MiXCR, one entry per CDR3 protein. The sample lists under 200,000 distinct CDR3 sequences; about 93% were seen once. The material sequenced was CD4+ T cells from PBMCs. Source of these receptors: a human donor in good health.

The rearrangement links TRBV20-1 to TRBJ2-1, with D hard to call. The CDR3 runs 14 residues. Germline CDR1 reads DFQATT; CDR2 reads SNEGSKA (reference sequence). V was trimmed by 1 base and J by 2 bases, leaving 9 bases between them. The chain's CDR3 is CSARGSATYNEQFF. The CDR3 region has the DNA TGCAGTGCTAGAGGTTCGGCGACCTACAATGAGCAGTTCTTC.

V usage is TRBV2 and J usage is TRBJ2-4, with a weak D call TRBD1 (6 bases). From germline, CDR1 is SNHLY and CDR2 FYNNEI. The CDR3 spans 16 residues. Between the trimmed V and J ends, which lost 5 bases and 0 bases, there was a span of 14 bases. The CDR3 loop reads CASSTTGSVAKNIQYF. The CDR3 nucleotides are TGTGCCAGCAGTACAACAGGGTCCGTAGCCAAAAACATTCAGTACTTC.

CDR3 protein: CATGDRATEAFF. DNA of the CDR3: TGTGCCACCGGGGACAGGGCGACTGAAGCTTTCTTT. The V gene is TRBV6-2 or TRBV6-3, the J gene TRBJ1-1, with TRBD1 matching 9 bases. The CDR3 has 12 residues. Germline V lookup: CDR1 MNHEY, CDR2 SVGEGT. Trimming removed 10 bases from V and 5 bases from J; junction bases left unmatched: 5.

The V and J genes are TRBV4-3 and TRBJ1-5; D is uncertain. Trimming shortened V by 0 bases and J by 1 base, and 10 bases separated the two germline ends. The CDR3 is made up of 16 amino acids. Germline CDR1 and CDR2: LGHNA and YSLEER. CDR3 nucleotides: TGCGCCAGCAGCCAAGATCGAGGCGGCAGCAATCAGCCCCAGCATTTT. It translates to CASSQDRGGSNQPQHF.

This chain links TRBV7-2 with TRBJ2-7; TRBD2 aligns across 8 bases. Germline CDR1 is SGHTA and CDR2 is FQGNSA. Trimming took 1 base from V and 7 from J; bases not matched to a gene: 9. The CDR3 extends over 15 amino acids. The CDR3 loop is CASSLGNGGAGEQYF. CDR3 coding DNA: TGTGCCAGCAGCTTAGGAAACGGGGGGGCCGGAGAGCAGTACTTC. The variable domain in full, completed from reference TRBV7-2 and TRBJ2-7, reads GAGVSQSPSNKVTEKGKDVELRCDPISGHTALYWYRQSLGQGLEFLIYFQGNSAPDKSGLPSDRFSAERTGGSVSTLTIQRTQQEDSAVYLCASSLGNGGAGEQYFGPGTRLTVT.

J is TRBJ1-6 and V is TRBV20-1; D is perhaps TRBD1 (6 bases). The germline V gene encodes CDR1 DFQATT and CDR2 SNEGSKA (reference sequence). Between the trimmed V and J ends, which lost 0 bases and 7 bases, there was a span of 10 bases. The CDR3 runs 14 residues. The CDR3 sequence is CSAREFQGNSPLHF. Here the CDR3 DNA reads TGCAGTGCTAGAGAATTTCAGGGGAATTCACCCCTCCACTTT.

The V gene is TRBV7-8, the J gene TRBJ2-5, with TRBD2 matching 7 bases. Germline-derived CDR1 and CDR2 are SGHVS and FQNEAQ. J lost 3 bases, V lost 5 bases, and 0 bases had no gene match. The CDR3 runs to 12 residues. The CDR3 here is CASSRGEETQYF. The DNA of the CDR3 is TGTGCCAGCAGCCGGGGGGAAGAGACCCAGTACTTC. The complete variable domain, with remaining parts taken from reference TRBV7-8 and TRBJ2-5, reads GAGVSQSPRYKVAKRGQDVALRCDPISGHVSLFWYQQALGQGPEFLTYFQNEAQLDKSGLPSDRFFAERPEGSVSTLKIQRTQQEDSAVYLCASSRGEETQYFGPGTRLLVL.

This chain connects TRBV2 to TRBJ2-3; 8 bases agree with TRBD2. J lost 4 bases, V lost 6 bases, and 6 bases had no gene match. This CDR3 contains 14 residues. In germline, CDR1 is SNHLY, CDR2 FYNNEI. The CDR3 DNA follows: TGTGCCAGCAGGCGGGGGGACCCCTCAGATACGCAGTATTTT. Translating gives CASRRGDPSDTQYF.

This clonotype was found once. CDR3 sequence reads: CSAGTNSNQPQHF. The CDR3 coding sequence is TGCAGTGCTGGGACGAATAGCAATCAGCCCCAGCATTTT. The chain combines TRBV20-1 with TRBJ1-5; D may be TRBD1 (5 bases). Germline-derived CDR1 and CDR2 are DFQATT and SNEGSKA (reference sequence). This CDR3 contains 13 residues. Trimming left V 5 bases short and J 0 bases short, with 8 bases between.

This clonotype was seen just once. The chain couples TRBV4-2 to TRBJ2-1; D remains unclear. This CDR3 spans 15 amino acids. V lost 5 bases to trimming and J lost 6 bases, with 17 bases between them. Germline V gene data show CDR1 as LGHNA and CDR2 as YNFKEQ. CDR3: CASSSQWKGSNEQFF. The DNA of the CDR3 is TGTGCCAGCAGCTCTCAGTGGAAGGGTAGCAATGAGCAGTTCTTC.

In this sample, this clonotype turned up a few times. The chain links TRBV29-1 to TRBJ2-5; TRBD2 is a possible D gene (6 bases). The CDR3 consists of 13 residues. Trimming cost V 3 bases and J 5 bases, with 13 bases left between them. Germline loops: CDR1 SQVTM, CDR2 ANQGSEA. This CDR3 reads CSVDIGAGETQYF. The CDR3 region has the DNA TGCAGCGTTGATATCGGGGCGGGGGAGACCCAGTACTTC.

The J gene is TRBJ1-1, the V gene TRBV20-1; D not resolved. Germline CDR1 and CDR2: DFQATT and SNEGSKA (reference sequence). Trimming took 5 bases from V and 3 from J, leaving 13 bases between them. CDR3 length: 13 residues. In DNA form, the CDR3 reads TGCAGTGCTCCAATCCGGTCCGACACTGAAGCTTTCTTT. Translated: CSAPIRSDTEAFF.

This clonotype was recorded a few times. The chain joins TRBV11-2 to TRBJ2-5, with 7 bases that match TRBD2. Germline CDR1 reads SGHAT; CDR2 reads FQNNGV. V was clipped by 5 bases and J by 6 bases; unmatched bases: 9. The CDR3 has 14 amino acids. The CDR3 protein is CASSPRLATKTQYF. In nucleotides, the CDR3 is TGTGCCAGCAGCCCTCGACTAGCTACGAAGACCCAGTACTTC.

The rearrangement links TRBV7-2 to TRBJ2-7, with a weak D call TRBD2 (5 bases). The CDR3 is 12 amino acids. The germline CDR1 and CDR2 sequences are SGHTA and FQGNSA. V lost 3 bases and J 4 bases, leaving 7 bases between the germline ends. The CDR3 nucleotides are TGTGCCAGCAGCTTTGAGGGTTACGAGCAGTACTTC. Its translation: CASSFEGYEQYF.

The V gene is TRBV2, the J gene TRBJ2-5, with a possible D match to TRBD2 (6 bases). V lost 8 bases, J lost 1 base, and 14 bases lay in between. Germline V gives CDR1 SNHLY, CDR2 FYNNEI. The CDR3 extends over 14 amino acids. The CDR3 DNA reads as TGTGCCAGCGGGCCCGTGCGGGGCCAAGAGACCCAGTACTTC. Its protein is CASGPVRGQETQYF.

The V call is TRBV7-2, the J call TRBJ2-7, with 9 bases identical to TRBD1. Germline V gene data show CDR1 as SGHTA and CDR2 as FQGNSA. V dropped 4 bases and J dropped 3; count of bases not matched to a gene: 4. The CDR3 is 14 amino acids. This CDR3 is CASSSGTGNYEQYF. In nucleotides, the CDR3 is TGTGCCAGCAGCTCGGGGACAGGGAACTACGAGCAGTACTTC.

The chain joins TRBV6-1 to TRBJ2-5; 8 nucleotides match TRBD2. Germline values: CDR1 MNHNS, CDR2 SASEGT. The V and J ends lost 6 bases and 2 bases, in that order; junction bases with no gene match: 17. This CDR3 contains 18 residues. The CDR3 sequence: CASSPAAGAGGQQETQYF. The CDR3 DNA is TGTGCCAGCAGCCCCGCGGCGGGGGCGGGGGGCCAGCAAGAGACCCAGTACTTC.

This chain connects TRBV7-8 to TRBJ1-5; D unresolved. V shed 1 base and J shed 5 bases, with 12 bases lying between them. Germline CDR1 SGHVS, CDR2 FQNEAQ. CDR3 length: 15 amino acids. In DNA form, the CDR3 reads TGTGCCAGCAGCTTAGTGAGAGGGAACCATCAGCCCCAGCATTTT. Encoded protein: CASSLVRGNHQPQHF.

The V gene is TRBV5-1, the J gene TRBJ1-1, with 8 bases identical to TRBD1. V shed 4 bases and J 3 bases; nucleotides not matched to a gene: 5. The CDR3 is made up of 14 amino acids. Germline assignment: CDR1 SGHRS and CDR2 YFSETQ. CDR3 region: CASSPGQGDTEAFF. In DNA, the CDR3 is TGCGCCAGCAGCCCCGGACAGGGTGACACTGAAGCTTTCTTT.

V is TRBV18 and J is TRBJ2-7, with D perhaps given as TRBD1 or TRBD2 (5 bases each). The CDR3 has 18 residues. V lost 0 bases and J lost 2, with 20 bases in between. The germline V gene has CDR1 KGHSH and CDR2 LQKENI. CDR3 region: CASSPPIGATPFTYEQYF. The CDR3 DNA follows: TGTGCCAGCTCACCACCGATCGGGGCTACGCCCTTCACCTACGAGCAGTACTTC.

The chain carries TRBV20-1 and TRBJ2-1, with D possibly matching TRBD1 (6 bases). V dropped 1 base and J dropped 3 bases, with 13 bases sitting between them. CDR3 size: 15 residues. Looked up from germline, CDR1 is DFQATT and CDR2 is SNEGSKA (reference sequence). In DNA, the CDR3 is TGCAGTGCTAGAGGGGCCGGGACAAACTACAATGAGCAGTTCTTC. Protein: CSARGAGTNYNEQFF.

The V and J genes are TRBV19 and TRBJ2-7; D tentatively fits TRBD1 or TRBD2 (5 bases each). The ends were cut back, 5 bases at V and 3 bases at J, with 8 bases in the middle. The CDR3 spans 12 residues. Germline assignment: CDR1 LNHDA and CDR2 SQIVND (reference sequence). The CDR3 loop is CASSGTGYEQYF. The CDR3 coding sequence is TGTGCCAGTAGTGGGACGGGCTACGAGCAGTACTTC.

The J gene is TRBJ2-1, the V gene TRBV9; possibly TRBD1 or TRBD2 for D (6 bases each). Germline-derived CDR1 and CDR2 are SGDLS and YYNGEE. V lost 5 bases, J lost 7 bases, and 19 bases lay in between. CDR3 length equals 15 residues. The DNA for the CDR3 is TGTGCCAGCAGGCCCGGGACTGCGAGGGGGAATGAGCAGTTCTTC. Amino acid sequence: CASRPGTARGNEQFF.

This clonotype was observed a single time. The chain combines TRBV11-2 with TRBJ2-5; D may be TRBD2 (7 bases). Germline V gene lookup returns CDR1 SGHAT and CDR2 FQNNGV. The V end lost 6 bases, the J end lost 1 base, and 12 bases lay between the germline ends. The CDR3 has 14 residues. DNA for the CDR3: TGTGCCAGCAGTCCGGGGGGCGTCCAAGAGACCCAGTACTTC. The encoded protein is CASSPGGVQETQYF.

This chain uses TRBV15 with TRBJ2-7; 7 nucleotides line up with TRBD2. V dropped 0 bases and J dropped 0; count of bases not matched to a gene: 5. The CDR3 spans 16 residues. Germline-derived CDR1 and CDR2 are LNHNV and YYDKDF (reference sequence). The DNA of the CDR3 is TGTGCCACCAGCAGAGATGGGGAGGGGAGCTCCTACGAGCAGTACTTC. Residues: CATSRDGEGSSYEQYF.